This T cell receptor (beta chain) came from a study of T cell repertoires in cytomegalovirus infection. Study observations and caveats: Clonotype analysis showed dominance of the ex vivo response by HLA-C-restricted CMV-specific TCR beta clonotypes.

In TCRdb, the reads were re-called with MiXCR into one record per CDR3 protein. The sample carries roughly 230,000 distinct CDR3 sequences, 15% to 20% recorded once. To note about this clonotype: Its specificity is unknown.

CDR3 length: 19 residues. Germline V lookup: CDR1 MNHEY, CDR2 SMNVEV (reference sequence). V trimming: 6 bases; J trimming: 0 bases; junction bases outside the gene matches: 13. Sequenced material: CD8+ T cells from PBMCs. This TCR derives from a human donor in good health (CMV status not recorded). Some clones in this sample may be carry-over from other donors' samples. V gene TRBV27 combines with J gene TRBJ2-3; 12 bases align to TRBD2. CDR3 DNA sequence: TGTGCCAGCAGACCAAGGACTAGCGGGATCGAAACTAGCACAGATACGCAGTATTTT. Its translation is CASRPRTSGIETSTDTQYF.